This TCR beta chain was sequenced during a study of control samples from healthy donors and cancer patients. Assay: immunoSEQ multiplex PCR; the TCRdb copy retains only in-frame clones and omits some. There are under 150,000 clones in the sample; around 87% occur only once, and over 2.5% lies in the top ten. The length of the CDR3 is 15 residues. Sequenced: blood. This receptor was identified in a man in his 60s in good health. The V and J genes are TRBV21-1 and TRBJ2-7. TRBV21-1 is annotated as a pseudogene. The CDR3 DNA follows: TGTGCCAGCAGCAAAGAAGGGACGCAGGCCTACGAGCAGTACTTC. Amino acid sequence: CASSKEGTQAYEQYF.